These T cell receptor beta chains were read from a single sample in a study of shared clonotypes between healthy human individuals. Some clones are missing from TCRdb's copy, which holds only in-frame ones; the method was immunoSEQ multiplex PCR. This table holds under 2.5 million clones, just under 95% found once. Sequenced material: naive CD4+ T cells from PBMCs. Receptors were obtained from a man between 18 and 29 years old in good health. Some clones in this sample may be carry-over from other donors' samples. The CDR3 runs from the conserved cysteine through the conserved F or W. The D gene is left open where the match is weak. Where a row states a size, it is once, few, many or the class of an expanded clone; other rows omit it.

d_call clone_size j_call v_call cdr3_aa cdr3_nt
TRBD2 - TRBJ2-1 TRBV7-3 CASRATSGSDNEQFF TGTGCCAGCAGGGCTACTAGCGGGAGTGACAATGAGCAGTTCTTC
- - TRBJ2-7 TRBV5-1 CASSSPGLGSYEQYF TGCGCCAGCAGCTCTCCAGGGTTGGGGTCCTACGAGCAGTACTTC
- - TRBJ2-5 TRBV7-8 CASRKNRDDQETQYF TGTGCCAGCAGAAAAAACAGGGACGATCAAGAGACCCAGTACTTC
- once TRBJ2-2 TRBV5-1 CASSLVGSRNTGELFF TGCGCCAGCAGCTTGGTGGGTTCACGGAACACCGGGGAGCTGTTTTTT
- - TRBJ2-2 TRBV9 CASSGTNTGELFF TGTGCCAGCAGCGGTACTAACACCGGGGAGCTGTTTTTT
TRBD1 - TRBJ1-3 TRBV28 CASSPSGGASPLNTIYF TGTGCCAGCAGTCCTTCAGGGGGCGCATCCCCTTTAAACACCATATATTTT
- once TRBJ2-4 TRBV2 CASSGQGMGIQYF TGTGCCAGCAGTGGGCAGGGCATGGGCATTCAGTACTTC
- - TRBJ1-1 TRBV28 CASSLRTNTEAFF TGTGCCAGCAGTTTACGTACTAACACTGAAGCTTTCTTT
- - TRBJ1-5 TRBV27 CASSLPGENQPQHF TGTGCCAGCAGTTTACCGGGGGAAAATCAGCCCCAGCATTTT
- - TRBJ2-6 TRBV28 CASSPAVPANVLTF TGTGCCAGCAGCCCAGCCGTCCCGGCCAACGTCCTGACTTTC
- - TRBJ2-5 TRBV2 CASSYYQETQYF TGTGCCAGCAGTTACTACCAAGAGACCCAGTACTTC
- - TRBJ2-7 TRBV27 CASNDNEQYF TGTGCCAGCAACGACAACGAGCAGTACTTC
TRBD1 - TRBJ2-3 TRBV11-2 CASKKPGQGLDTQYF TGTGCCAGCAAAAAACCGGGACAGGGGCTGGATACGCAGTATTTT
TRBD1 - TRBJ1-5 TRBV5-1 CASSEGTGGLNQPQHF TGCGCCAGCAGCGAGGGGACAGGGGGTCTCAATCAGCCCCAGCATTTT
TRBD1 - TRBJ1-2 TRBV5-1 CASSPTGGAGYGYTF TGCGCCAGCAGCCCGACAGGGGGCGCGGGCTATGGCTACACCTTC
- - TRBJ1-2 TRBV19 CASRQTPGRDNYGYTF TGTGCCAGTAGACAAACCCCGGGAAGAGACAACTATGGCTACACCTTC
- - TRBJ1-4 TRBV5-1 CASSFQDPTNEKLFF TGCGCCAGCAGCTTTCAAGATCCAACTAATGAAAAACTGTTTTTT
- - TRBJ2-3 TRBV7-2 CASSLEQTDTQYF TGTGCCAGCAGCTTAGAACAGACAGATACGCAGTATTTT
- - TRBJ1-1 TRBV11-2 CASSLVPGGSEAFF TGTGCCAGCAGCTTAGTCCCGGGGGGCAGTGAAGCTTTCTTT
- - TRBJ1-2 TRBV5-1 CASSLTDPNYGYTF TGCGCCAGCAGCTTAACCGACCCTAACTATGGCTACACCTTC
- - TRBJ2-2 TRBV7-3 CASSPSRGGTGELFF TGTGCCAGCAGCCCTAGCAGGGGCGGCACCGGGGAGCTGTTTTTT
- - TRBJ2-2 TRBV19 CASSIRGPLGELFF TGTGCCAGTAGTATAAGGGGACCCCTCGGGGAGCTGTTTTTT
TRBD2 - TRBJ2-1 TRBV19 CASSIDRRGRYNEQFF TGTGCCAGTAGTATAGATCGACGCGGGAGATACAATGAGCAGTTCTTC
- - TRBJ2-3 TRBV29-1 CSVMPVASTDTQYF TGCAGCGTTATGCCAGTAGCTAGCACAGATACGCAGTATTTT
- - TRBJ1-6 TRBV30 CAWNSDSSPLHF TGTGCCTGGAACTCGGATAGTTCACCCCTCCACTTT
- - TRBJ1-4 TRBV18 CASSPLMEGNEKLFF TGTGCCAGCTCACCCCTCATGGAGGGGAATGAAAAACTGTTTTTT
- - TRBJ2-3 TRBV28 CASSLRGRAPRDTQYF TGTGCCAGCAGTTTAAGGGGCCGGGCACCAAGAGATACGCAGTATTTT
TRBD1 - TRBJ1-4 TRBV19 CASSRTGTEKLFF TGTGCCTCAAGTAGGACAGGGACTGAAAAACTGTTTTTT
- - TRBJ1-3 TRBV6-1 CASSEAGYRVDSGNTIYF TGTGCCAGCAGTGAAGCGGGGTACAGGGTCGACTCTGGAAACACCATATATTTT
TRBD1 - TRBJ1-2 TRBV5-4 CASSLQGQRELYGYTF TGTGCCAGCAGCCTACAGGGACAGCGGGAGTTGTATGGCTACACCTTC
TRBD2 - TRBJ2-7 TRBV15 CATSRGGAGSLHEQYF TGTGCCACCAGCAGGGGAGGGGCAGGGAGTTTGCACGAGCAGTACTTC
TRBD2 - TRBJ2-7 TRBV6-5 CASSYSASGRNYEQYF TGTGCCAGCAGTTACTCGGCTAGCGGGAGGAACTACGAGCAGTACTTC